These T cell receptor beta chains were read from a single sample in a study of blood T cell repertoires in COVID-19. The protocol was immunoSEQ multiplex PCR, while the TCRdb copy is restricted to in-frame clones and leaves out a portion. The repertoire holds 200,000 to 250,000 clones, about 83% seen once, with 1.3% in the top ten. The sequenced sample was peripheral blood. These receptors came from a woman in her twenties or thirties with COVID-19, enrolled during active disease. Both conserved end residues are part of each CDR3. The D gene is left open where the match is weak. Clone sizes are given selectively: once, few, many, or a class where the clone is expanded.

CDR3aa: CASSIMPGQGGSAEAFF
CDR3nt: TGCGCCAGCAGCATTATGCCGGGACAGGGAGGGTCGGCTGAAGCTTTCTTT
j_gene: TRBJ1-1
d_gene: TRBD1
abundance: NA
v_gene: TRBV5-1

CDR3aa: CASSPRDSSRMSNYGYTF
CDR3nt: TGTGCCAGCTCACCACGGGACAGTTCACGGATGTCTAACTATGGCTACACCTTC
j_gene: TRBJ1-2
d_gene: TRBD1
abundance: NA
v_gene: TRBV18

CDR3aa: CASSQVRGGSQETQYF
CDR3nt: TGCGCCAGCAGCCAAGTCCGGGGGGGGTCCCAAGAGACCCAGTACTTC
j_gene: TRBJ2-5
d_gene: TRBD2
abundance: NA
v_gene: TRBV4-1

CDR3aa: CASSSPQVSGNTIYF
CDR3nt: TGTGCCAGCAGTTCCCCACAGGTCTCTGGAAACACCATATATTTT
j_gene: TRBJ1-3
d_gene: NA
abundance: NA
v_gene: TRBV7-9

CDR3aa: CASSQVLAGDGGELFF
CDR3nt: TGTGCCAGCAGCCAAGTCCTAGCGGGGGATGGTGGGGAGCTGTTTTTT
j_gene: TRBJ2-2
d_gene: TRBD2
abundance: few
v_gene: TRBV3-1/TRBV3-2

CDR3aa: CASSYGGGAYEQYF
CDR3nt: TGTGCCAGCAGTTATGGGGGGGGAGCTTACGAGCAGTACTTC
j_gene: TRBJ2-7
d_gene: TRBD2
abundance: NA
v_gene: TRBV6-2/TRBV6-3

CDR3aa: CASSEPGQGTYGYTF
CDR3nt: TGTGCCAGCAGCGAGCCGGGACAGGGGACCTATGGCTACACCTTC
j_gene: TRBJ1-2
d_gene: TRBD1
abundance: NA
v_gene: TRBV5-8

CDR3aa: CATSDSQGYTGELFF
CDR3nt: TGTGCCACCAGTGATTCCCAGGGATACACCGGGGAGCTGTTTTTT
j_gene: TRBJ2-2
d_gene: NA
abundance: NA
v_gene: TRBV24-1

CDR3aa: CASSQTGTGGDGYTF
CDR3nt: TGCGCCAGCAGCCAGACGGGGACAGGGGGTGATGGCTACACCTTC
j_gene: TRBJ1-2
d_gene: TRBD1
abundance: many
v_gene: TRBV4-1

CDR3aa: CASSVGGPYEQYF
CDR3nt: TGTGCCAGCAGTGTCGGGGGGCCCTACGAGCAGTACTTC
j_gene: TRBJ2-7
d_gene: NA
abundance: NA
v_gene: TRBV2

CDR3aa: CASSHNRATNEKLFF
CDR3nt: TGTGCCAGCAGCCACAACAGGGCAACTAATGAAAAACTGTTTTTT
j_gene: TRBJ1-4
d_gene: NA
abundance: once
v_gene: TRBV3-1/TRBV3-2

CDR3aa: CASSTREQGYEKLFF
CDR3nt: TGTGCCAGCAGCACCCGGGAACAGGGCTATGAAAAACTGTTTTTT
j_gene: TRBJ1-4
d_gene: NA
abundance: NA
v_gene: TRBV21-1

CDR3aa: CASSSGTGAYNEQFF
CDR3nt: TGCGCCAGCAGCTCCGGGACAGGGGCCTACAATGAGCAGTTCTTC
j_gene: TRBJ2-1
d_gene: TRBD1
abundance: NA
v_gene: TRBV5-1

CDR3aa: CASSSLGGGPGEQYF
CDR3nt: TGTGCCAGCAGTTCCCTCGGGGGGGGGCCGGGCGAGCAGTACTTC
j_gene: TRBJ2-7
d_gene: TRBD2
abundance: few
v_gene: TRBV28

CDR3aa: CASKPGSRNNEQFF
CDR3nt: TGTGCCAGCAAACCGGGAAGCAGGAACAATGAGCAGTTCTTC
j_gene: TRBJ2-1
d_gene: NA
abundance: NA
v_gene: TRBV28

CDR3aa: CASSQDRGWGFF
CDR3nt: TGTGCCAGCAGCCAGGACAGGGGGTGGGGTTTCTTT
j_gene: TRBJ1-1
d_gene: TRBD1
abundance: once
v_gene: TRBV12-3/TRBV12-4

CDR3aa: CASSQGAVATNEKLFF
CDR3nt: TGTGCCAGCAGCCAAGGAGCGGTAGCAACTAATGAAAAACTGTTTTTT
j_gene: TRBJ1-4
d_gene: NA
abundance: once
v_gene: TRBV3-1/TRBV3-2

CDR3aa: CASSPLRRGTGELFF
CDR3nt: TGTGCCAGCAGCCCTCTGAGGCGGGGGACCGGGGAGCTGTTTTTT
j_gene: TRBJ2-2
d_gene: TRBD2
abundance: NA
v_gene: TRBV7-2

CDR3aa: CASSFNLPGTGVGGEQYF
CDR3nt: TGCGCCAGCAGCTTCAACCTACCCGGGACAGGGGTCGGGGGCGAGCAGTACTTC
j_gene: TRBJ2-7
d_gene: TRBD1
abundance: NA
v_gene: TRBV5-1

CDR3aa: CASSREADGEQYF
CDR3nt: TGCGCCAGCAGTAGGGAGGCCGATGGGGAGCAGTACTTC
j_gene: TRBJ2-7
d_gene: NA
abundance: NA
v_gene: TRBV5-1

CDR3aa: CASSLGSAATGEQYF
CDR3nt: TGTGCCAGCAGCTTAGGATCTGCTGCCACGGGCGAGCAGTACTTC
j_gene: TRBJ2-7
d_gene: NA
abundance: NA
v_gene: TRBV7-2

CDR3aa: CASSYIKPGEKLFF
CDR3nt: TGTGCCAGCAGCTACATTAAACCGGGGGAAAAACTGTTTTTT
j_gene: TRBJ1-4
d_gene: NA
abundance: NA
v_gene: TRBV7-9

CDR3aa: CASRVDRVLTEAFF
CDR3nt: TGTGCCAGCAGAGTAGACAGGGTGCTCACTGAAGCTTTCTTT
j_gene: TRBJ1-1
d_gene: TRBD1
abundance: NA
v_gene: TRBV6-5

CDR3aa: CASSSDTGQRFSGNTIYF
CDR3nt: TGCGCCAGCAGCTCGGATACTGGACAGCGCTTCTCTGGAAACACCATATATTTT
j_gene: TRBJ1-3
d_gene: NA
abundance: few
v_gene: TRBV5-1

CDR3aa: CASSNMAGDRTDTQYF
CDR3nt: TGTGCCAGTAGTAATATGGCGGGAGATAGAACAGATACGCAGTATTTT
j_gene: TRBJ2-3
d_gene: TRBD2
abundance: NA
v_gene: TRBV19

CDR3aa: CASSLSQANTEAFF
CDR3nt: TGCGCCAGCAGCTTGTCACAGGCAAACACTGAAGCTTTCTTT
j_gene: TRBJ1-1
d_gene: NA
abundance: NA
v_gene: TRBV5-1

CDR3aa: CAIRNGNQETQYF
CDR3nt: TGTGCCATCAGAAACGGGAACCAAGAGACCCAGTACTTC
j_gene: TRBJ2-5
d_gene: NA
abundance: NA
v_gene: TRBV10-3

CDR3aa: CASMGQMTNYGYTF
CDR3nt: TGCGCCAGCATGGGACAGATGACTAACTATGGCTACACCTTC
j_gene: TRBJ1-2
d_gene: TRBD1
abundance: NA
v_gene: TRBV5-1

CDR3aa: CAWRQGAYEQYF
CDR3nt: TGTGCCTGGAGACAGGGGGCCTACGAGCAGTACTTC
j_gene: TRBJ2-7
d_gene: TRBD1
abundance: few
v_gene: TRBV30

CDR3aa: CATTPGLRTDTQYF
CDR3nt: TGTGCCACCACTCCGGGTCTACGCACAGATACGCAGTATTTT
j_gene: TRBJ2-3
d_gene: NA
abundance: NA
v_gene: TRBV15

CDR3aa: CASSGSRVSLTGNTIYF
CDR3nt: TGTGCCAGCAGTGGATCACGGGTTTCTCTAACTGGAAACACCATATATTTT
j_gene: TRBJ1-3
d_gene: NA
abundance: many
v_gene: TRBV2

CDR3aa: CASSQQGGDNSPLHF
CDR3nt: TGTGCCAGTAGTCAACAGGGAGGGGATAATTCACCCCTCCACTTT
j_gene: TRBJ1-6
d_gene: NA
abundance: NA
v_gene: TRBV19

CDR3aa: CASSLSEAYEQYF
CDR3nt: TGTGCCAGCAGTTTAAGCGAGGCCTACGAGCAGTACTTC
j_gene: TRBJ2-7
d_gene: NA
abundance: NA
v_gene: TRBV27

CDR3aa: CASSSRGLNSPLHF
CDR3nt: TGTGCCAGCAGCTCCAGGGGATTAAATTCACCCCTCCACTTT
j_gene: TRBJ1-6
d_gene: NA
abundance: NA
v_gene: TRBV5-5

CDR3aa: CASSLSKIHSPLHF
CDR3nt: TGTGCCAGCAGCTTATCTAAGATTCATTCACCCCTCCACTTT
j_gene: TRBJ1-6
d_gene: NA
abundance: NA
v_gene: TRBV11-2

CDR3aa: CASSERGMGRGNGNTIYF
CDR3nt: TGTGCCAGCAGTGAACGGGGAATGGGCAGGGGTAATGGAAACACCATATATTTT
j_gene: TRBJ1-3
d_gene: NA
abundance: NA
v_gene: TRBV6-1

CDR3aa: CASSSTGGAQSQPQHF
CDR3nt: TGTGCCAGCAGTTCGACAGGGGGGGCCCAAAGTCAGCCCCAGCATTTT
j_gene: TRBJ1-5
d_gene: TRBD1
abundance: once
v_gene: TRBV28

CDR3aa: CASSPKRQGATSVQPQHF
CDR3nt: TGTGCCAGCTCACCAAAGAGGCAGGGGGCTACGTCGGTTCAGCCCCAGCATTTT
j_gene: TRBJ1-5
d_gene: TRBD1
abundance: NA
v_gene: TRBV18

CDR3aa: CASSPIPGEGTQYF
CDR3nt: TGTGCCAGCTCACCGATCCCAGGGGAGGGGACCCAGTACTTC
j_gene: TRBJ2-5
d_gene: NA
abundance: once
v_gene: TRBV18

CDR3aa: CASSLQIGTPQYF
CDR3nt: TGTGCCAGCAGCTTACAAATCGGTACGCCTCAGTACTTC
j_gene: TRBJ2-4
d_gene: NA
abundance: NA
v_gene: TRBV7-3